These 24 T cell receptor beta chains originate from one sample sequenced in a study of CD8+ T cells in alopecia areata. The treatment is: oral pan-JAK inhibitor, 5-10 mg twice daily. After isolation, RNA underwent reverse transcription to generate cDNA as the sequencing template. The assay was immunoSEQ multiplex PCR, and TCRdb's table has in-frame clones only and misses some. Of roughly 99,000 clones listed, 84% were seen once; the top ten hold around a quarter. The sequenced sample was CD8+ T cells sorted from blood, obtained at week 24, from a patient treated with tofacitinib. These receptors were taken from a human donor with alopecia areata.

The chain couples TRBV5-1 to TRBJ2-5; 10 nucleotides match TRBD1. The J call is uncertain, as TRBJ2-7 better fits the DNA end. The CDR3 runs 15 residues. CDR1 and CDR2 (germline): SGHRS, YFSETQ. DNA of the CDR3: TGCGCCAGCAGCCACCCGGGACAGGGGTACTACGAGCAGTACTTC. Protein product: CASSHPGQGYYEQYF.

The chain links TRBV5-4 to TRBJ2-1, with a weak D call TRBD2 (5 bases). With 0 bases removed from V and 10 bases from J, the gap between germline ends came to 14 bases. This CDR3 comprises 14 residues. Germline V gives CDR1 SGHNT, CDR2 YYREEE (reference sequence). The CDR3 coding sequence is TGTGCCAGCAGCTTGGCCTTAGGAACGGGAGAGCAGTTCTTC. Its translation: CASSLALGTGEQFF.

The CDR3, as DNA: TGTGCCAGCACCGTTGGTGGTACTAGTCTGTATTTT. It specifies CASTVGGTSLYF. The chain uses TRBV7-8 and TRBJ2-3, with D perhaps matching TRBD2 (5 bases). This CDR3 comprises 12 residues. Germline lookup yields CDR1 SGHVS and CDR2 FQNEAQ. V lost 7 bases to trimming and J lost 14 bases, with 19 bases between them.

V is TRBV12-5 and J is TRBJ2-2; D not certain. V was pared by 3 bases and J by 5 bases, with 13 bases between. This CDR3 comprises 15 residues. The germline CDR1 and CDR2 sequences are LGHNT and FRNRAP. The DNA for the CDR3 is TGTGCTAGTGGTTTCCAAACAGCGATGACCGGGGAGCTGTTTTTT. It specifies CASGFQTAMTGELFF.

The V and J genes are TRBV30 and TRBJ2-5; TRBD2 might be the D (7 bases). The DNA matches TRBJ2-7 better at its end, which makes the J call doubtful. The CDR3 covers 17 residues. Germline loops: CDR1 GTSNPN, CDR2 SVGIG (reference sequence). The CDR3 region has the DNA TGTGCCTGGAGTGTTTCTAGTCTAGGGGGGGCCGCCTACGAGCAGTACTTC. Its protein is CAWSVSSLGGAAYEQYF.

The sample holds one count of this clone. The rearrangement links TRBV14 to TRBJ2-3; D gene unclear. The V end lost 2 bases, the J end lost 2 bases, and 14 bases lay between the germline ends. Germline V lookup: CDR1 SGHDN, CDR2 FVKESK. The CDR3 spans 16 residues. The CDR3 loop reads CASSQPRTGNTDTQYF. For the CDR3, the DNA is TGTGCCAGCAGCCAACCTCGGACGGGTAACACAGATACGCAGTATTTT.

The genes are TRBV5-4 and TRBJ2-5, with D possibly TRBD2 on 6 matching bases. CDR1 is SGHNT, CDR2 YYREEE, per germline (reference sequence). V lost 0 bases and J lost 5, with 14 bases in between. The CDR3 sequence is 15 residues long. The CDR3 loop is CASSLVGGLGETQYF. Here the CDR3 DNA reads TGTGCCAGCAGCTTGGTGGGGGGACTCGGGGAGACCCAGTACTTC.

As DNA, the CDR3 is TGTGCCAGCAGTGAATTGGGCGTAGGCAATGAGCAGTTCTTC. The encoded protein is CASSELGVGNEQFF. The chain links TRBV6-1 to TRBJ2-1; unclear D gene. The germline V gene encodes CDR1 MNHNS and CDR2 SASEGT. Trimming left V 2 bases short and J 6 bases short, with 11 bases between. This CDR3 is 14 amino acids long.

The genes are TRBV11-2 and TRBJ1-3; D not certain. Germline V gene sequence: CDR1 SGHAT, CDR2 FQNNGV. The length of the CDR3 is 17 residues. V shed 0 bases and J shed 0 bases, with 12 bases lying between them. Here the CDR3 reads CASSLDLYSLSGNTIYF. The DNA of the CDR3 is TGTGCCAGCAGCTTAGATCTTTACAGCCTCTCTGGAAACACCATATATTTT.

This clone was seen a handful of times. At one end the junction does not follow the germline gene, possibly because of a read error. This chain connects TRBV10-2 to TRBJ2-1; tentatively, D is TRBD1 (6 bases). Germline CDR1 and CDR2: WSHSY and SAAADI. This CDR3 spans 15 amino acids. The CDR3 is CASSPGQNSYNEQFF. As DNA, the CDR3 is TGTGCCAGCAGCCCGGGACAAAACTCCTACAATGAGCAGTTCTTC.

The genes are TRBV2 and TRBJ2-7; possibly TRBD1 for D (5 bases). Germline loops: CDR1 SNHLY, CDR2 FYNNEI. This CDR3 contains 13 residues. V was cut by 11 bases and J by 1 base, with 15 bases left in between. The CDR3 DNA sequence: TGTGCCGTCACCCTAGGGGATTCCTACGAGCAGTACTTC. Translation gives CAVTLGDSYEQYF.

The chain employs TRBV28 and TRBJ2-7; 7 bases agree with TRBD2. Germline assignment: CDR1 MDHEN and CDR2 SYDVKM. V trimming: 6 bases; J trimming: 1 base; junction bases outside the gene matches: 12. CDR3 length: 16 residues. The chain's CDR3 is CASSFSEREDSYEQYF. The CDR3 nucleotides are TGTGCCAGCAGCTTTTCTGAGCGGGAAGATTCCTACGAGCAGTACTTC.

This sequence joins TRBV7-9 and TRBJ2-5; D is possibly TRBD2 (5 bases). V was pared by 1 base and J by 5 bases, with 14 bases between. Germline CDR1 is SEHNR and CDR2 is FQNEAQ (reference sequence). There are 15 residues in the CDR3. CDR3 protein: CASSLGLRETETQYF. The DNA for the CDR3 is TGTGCCAGCAGCTTAGGACTAAGGGAGACCGAGACCCAGTACTTC.

J is TRBJ2-1 and V is TRBV21-1; the table gives TRBD1 as D, unverified against the DNA. TRBV21-1 is a recognized pseudogene. This CDR3 has 19 residues. The CDR3 DNA reads TGTGCCAGCAGCAAACCGTGCACCTCCCTCTGCACAGGCTACAATGAGCAGTTCTTC. This translates into CASSKPCTSLCTGYNEQFF.

The V and J genes are TRBV30 and TRBJ2-7, with 9 nucleotides matching TRBD1. Germline V gene lookup returns CDR1 GTSNPN and CDR2 SVGIG (reference sequence). This CDR3 region has 11 residues. The CDR3 spells CGMTGGYEQYF. CDR3 DNA: TGTGGGATGACAGGGGGCTACGAGCAGTACTTC.

The chain has TRBV5-1 and TRBJ1-2, with D unclear. Germline CDR1 reads SGHRS; CDR2 reads YFSETQ. The V and J ends lost 1 base and 8 bases respectively, with 12 bases between them. CDR3 length equals 13 residues. CDR3: CASSLFEDYGYTF. CDR3 sequence (DNA): TGCGCCAGCAGCTTGTTCGAGGATTACGGCTACACCTTC.

This chain joins TRBV7-9 and TRBJ2-5; the match to TRBD1 covers 9 bases. V shed 4 bases, J shed 7 bases, and the junction held 22 bases outside the gene matches. The CDR3 totals 19 residues. Germline V CDR1 and CDR2: SEHNR, FQNEAQ (reference sequence). In nucleotides, the CDR3 is TGTGCCAGCAGCTATCAACCGGGACAGGGTGACCCTAAAGGGGGGACCCAGTACTTC. Encoded protein: CASSYQPGQGDPKGGTQYF.

The V and J genes are TRBV27 and TRBJ1-2; the D gene is possibly TRBD1 (6 bases). Trimming cost V 5 bases and J 7 bases, with 17 bases left between them. The CDR3 runs 14 residues. In germline, CDR1 is MNHEY, CDR2 SMNVEV (reference sequence). CDR3 amino acids: CASSRGAGVGGYTF. The CDR3 DNA reads TGTGCCAGCAGTCGTGGGGCAGGGGTTGGTGGCTACACCTTC.

The J gene is TRBJ2-7, the V gene TRBV13, with 9 bases that match TRBD1. The CDR3 is 14 residues long. The J segment lost 4 bases and the V segment lost 3 bases, leaving 4 bases of the junction unmatched. Germline CDR1 and CDR2: PRHDT and FYEKMQ (reference sequence). This chain's CDR3 is CASSFLDRGYEQYF. The CDR3 region has the DNA TGTGCCAGCAGCTTCCTGGACAGGGGTTACGAGCAGTACTTC.

The chain combines TRBV21-1 with TRBJ2-7; the table's D call, TRBD2, has no DNA check behind it. TRBV21-1 is tagged as a pseudogene. This CDR3 contains 15 residues. The CDR3 bases are TGTGCCAGCAGCCCTACGGGGGAGGTTTTGTTCGAGCAGTACTTC. It specifies CASSPTGEVLFEQYF.

This chain uses TRBV10-2 with TRBJ2-2, with 9 bases that match TRBD1. Germline assignment: CDR1 WSHSY and CDR2 SAAADI. V lost 3 bases to trimming and J lost 4 bases; unmatched junction nucleotides: 6. The CDR3 length is 16 residues. CDR3 loop: CASSDRTGATTGELFF. DNA for the CDR3: TGCGCCAGCAGTGACAGGACAGGGGCCACCACCGGGGAGCTGTTTTTT.

The rearrangement uses TRBV5-1 and TRBJ2-2, with D maybe TRBD2 (6 bases). Trimming stripped 3 bases from V and 1 base from J, with 13 bases between. Germline CDR1 SGHRS, CDR2 YFSETQ. The CDR3 loop spans 16 amino acids. The CDR3 sequence: CASSSLPGVNTGELFF. In nucleotides, the CDR3 is TGCGCCAGCAGCTCTCTGCCGGGGGTGAACACCGGGGAGCTGTTTTTT. The full variable domain, completed using reference TRBV5-1 and TRBJ2-2, is KAGVTQTPRYLIKTRGQQVTLSCSPISGHRSVSWYQQTPGQGLQFLFEYFSETQRNKGNFPGRFSGRQFSNSRSEMNVSTLELGDSALYLCASSSLPGVNTGELFFGEGSRLTVL.

The CDR3 region has the DNA TGCAGCGTTCCGACAGGGAACTATGGCTACACCTTC. Residues: CSVPTGNYGYTF. The chain employs TRBV29-1 and TRBJ1-2; 7 bases map to TRBD1. The junction had 2 bases not matched to a gene; V was cut back by 5 bases and J by 2 bases. The CDR3 length is 12 residues. Looked up from germline, CDR1 is SQVTM and CDR2 is ANQGSEA. The whole variable domain, filled in from reference TRBV29-1 and TRBJ1-2, reads SAVISQKPSRDICQRGTSLTIQCQVDSQVTMMFWYRQQPGQSLTLIATANQGSEATYESGFVIDKFPISRPNLTFSTLTVSNMSPEDSSIYLCSVPTGNYGYTFGSGTRLTVV.

The rearrangement joins TRBV5-4 to TRBJ1-2, with D unresolved. The CDR3 consists of 13 residues. The V end was cut by 0 bases, the J end by 0 bases, with 3 bases between. Germline CDR1 is SGHNT and CDR2 is YYREEE (reference sequence). This CDR3 is CASSLVSNYGYTF. The CDR3 DNA sequence: TGTGCCAGCAGCTTGGTGTCTAACTATGGCTACACCTTC.